A single sample gave rise to the 22 T cell receptor beta chains below, sequenced in a study of blood T cell repertoires in COVID-19 (dated by TCRdb to the early 2020s). To prepare the library, the immunoSEQ multiplex PCR assay was applied. In TCRdb, the immuneACCESS table is reduced to in-frame sequences with V and J assigned. These tables do not hold every clone; where another copy was compared, an unresolved V gene accounts for under half, and the others remain unexplained. Present in this sample are 97,000 or so clones, about 81% of which were seen just once. 3.5% to 5% of the sample is taken by the ten largest. The sequenced sample was peripheral blood. These receptors were collected from a man aged 55 to 69 with acute or convalescent COVID-19.

This clone was recorded only once. This chain joins TRBV14 and TRBJ2-5; TRBD2 matches at 7 bases. This CDR3 region has 17 residues. V gave up 4 bases and J gave up 2 bases; unmatched junction bases: 13. CDR1 and CDR2 from the germline V gene are SGHDN and FVKESK. CDR3 nucleotides: TGTGCCAGCAGCCTACTTGACGGTGGGAGGGGACAAGAGACCCAGTACTTC. This sequence encodes CASSLLDGGRGQETQYF.

This clone came up once. The rearrangement links TRBV30 to TRBJ2-2; D is unclear. CDR1 and CDR2 (germline): GTSNPN, SVGIG (reference sequence). Trimming took 3 bases from V and 3 from J, leaving 11 bases between them. The CDR3 contains 14 residues. The chain's CDR3 is CAWSLVKHTGELFF. The CDR3 bases are TGTGCCTGGAGCCTAGTCAAACACACCGGGGAGCTGTTTTTT. The full variable domain, rest sourced from reference TRBV30 and TRBJ2-2, is SQTIHQWPATLVQPVGSPLSLECTVEGTSNPNLYWYRQAAGRGLQLLFYSVGIGQISSEVPQNLSASRPQDRQFILSSKKLLLSDSGFYLCAWSLVKHTGELFFGEGSRLTVL.

This chain links TRBV3-1 (or the pseudogene TRBV3-2) with TRBJ1-2; D not resolved. Germline values: CDR1 LGHDT, CDR2 YNNKEL (reference sequence). The V gene lost 3 bases and the J gene lost 4 bases, with 15 bases spanning the gap. CDR3 length: 15 residues. The CDR3 here is CASSQHAGRGYGYTF. The CDR3 nucleotides read TGTGCCAGCAGCCAGCACGCCGGGCGGGGCTATGGCTACACCTTC.

The V call is TRBV7-6, the J call TRBJ1-5, with D perhaps matching TRBD1 (6 bases). The germline CDR1 and CDR2 sequences are SGHVS and FNYEAQ. V lost 2 bases to trimming and J lost 3 bases, with 11 bases between them. CDR3 length: 15 amino acids. CDR3 in DNA: TGTGCCAGCAGCTTATATCAGGGGAACAATCAGCCCCAGCATTTT. It yields the protein CASSLYQGNNQPQHF.

The rearrangement joins TRBV10-2 to TRBJ2-2, with 7 bases aligning to TRBD1. The ends lost 10 bases at V and 0 bases at J; junction bases unmatched: 5. The V gene's germline CDR1 is WSHSY and CDR2 SAAADI. There are 14 residues in the CDR3. The CDR3 coding sequence is TGCGCCACCGATCAGGGGGCGAACACCGGGGAGCTGTTTTTT. This encodes CATDQGANTGELFF.

The chain has TRBV5-8 and TRBJ2-3; no firm D call. Looked up from germline, CDR1 is SGHTS and CDR2 is YDEGEE. V was trimmed by 6 bases and J by 0 bases, leaving 8 bases between them. The CDR3 is made up of 13 amino acids. In DNA form, the CDR3 reads TGTGCCAGCACCTCTCTCAGCACAGATACGCAGTATTTT. As protein: CASTSLSTDTQYF.

The rearrangement links TRBV7-8 to TRBJ2-3; maybe TRBD2 (5 bases). The CDR3 consists of 16 residues. Germline assignment: CDR1 SGHVS and CDR2 FQNEAQ. Trimming stripped 6 bases from V and 4 bases from J, with 20 bases between. The CDR3 sequence: CASSSPLRENPDTQYF. CDR3 bases: TGTGCCAGCAGTAGCCCCCTGAGGGAGAACCCAGATACGCAGTATTTT.

The J gene is TRBJ1-3, the V gene TRBV9; 7 bases match TRBD1. The CDR3 runs 16 residues. V lost 2 bases to trimming and J lost 8 bases; unmatched junction nucleotides: 13. Germline CDR1 is SGDLS and CDR2 is YYNGEE. The CDR3 DNA is TGTGCCAGCAGCGTTCGACAGGGAATCGTTGGGGACACCATATATTTT. Translating gives CASSVRQGIVGDTIYF. Based on the CDR3 plus reference TRBV9 and TRBJ1-3, the full variable domain is DSGVTQTPKHLITATGQRVTLRCSPRSGDLSVYWYQQSLDQGLQFLIQYYNGEERAKGNILERFSAQQFPDLHSELNLSSLELGDSALYFCASSVRQGIVGDTIYFGEGSWLTVV.

The chain joins TRBV5-4 to TRBJ2-1, with 9 bases that match TRBD1. This CDR3 is 15 amino acids long. From germline, CDR1 is SGHNT and CDR2 YYREEE (reference sequence). V gave up 4 bases and J gave up 7 bases; unmatched junction bases: 9. The CDR3, as DNA: TGTGCCAGCAGCCCTCCCGGACAGGGGAAAAATGAGCAGTTCTTC. Translating gives CASSPPGQGKNEQFF.

The chain has TRBV29-1 and TRBJ2-2; 8 bases align to TRBD1. Germline CDR1 SQVTM, CDR2 ANQGSEA. The CDR3 covers 14 residues. Losses at the gene ends were 6 bases for V and 4 bases for J; bases not matched to a gene: 7. The CDR3 reads CSVTGGVVTGELFF. Written as DNA, the CDR3 is TGCAGCGTAACAGGGGGAGTAGTCACCGGGGAGCTGTTTTTT.

J is TRBJ2-5 and V is TRBV30, with 10 bases aligning to TRBD1. Germline V CDR1 and CDR2: GTSNPN, SVGIG (reference sequence). V lost 5 bases to trimming and J lost 5 bases; unmatched junction nucleotides: 5. The CDR3 runs to 13 residues. The CDR3 region has the DNA TGTGCCTGGGACAGGGGGCGCCGGGAGACCCAGTACTTC. Protein: CAWDRGRRETQYF.

V gene TRBV9 combines with J gene TRBJ2-1; 7 nucleotides match TRBD2. Germline trimming cut 0 bases from V and 6 bases from J; bases unmatched to any gene: 9. CDR1 and CDR2 from the germline V gene are SGDLS and YYNGEE. The CDR3 is made up of 16 amino acids. CDR3 DNA: TGTGCCAGCAGCGTAGAGGGAGCGGGGCCCCTCAATGAGCAGTTCTTC. As protein: CASSVEGAGPLNEQFF.

V usage is TRBV5-1 and J usage is TRBJ2-7; 7 bases map to TRBD1. CDR1 and CDR2 from the germline V gene are SGHRS and YFSETQ. With V trimmed by 5 bases and J by 9 bases, 14 bases remained unmatched. CDR3 length equals 14 residues. CDR3 in amino acids: CASRPGTELQVQYF. For the CDR3, the DNA is TGCGCCAGCAGACCTGGGACAGAACTGCAGGTGCAGTACTTC. The full variable domain, with the rest looked up from reference TRBV5-1 and TRBJ2-7, is KAGVTQTPRYLIKTRGQQVTLSCSPISGHRSVSWYQQTPGQGLQFLFEYFSETQRNKGNFPGRFSGRQFSNSRSEMNVSTLELGDSALYLCASRPGTELQVQYFGPGTRLTVT.

This chain connects TRBV19 to TRBJ1-5; 7 bases match TRBD1. J lost 5 bases, V lost 10 bases, and 8 bases had no gene match. This CDR3 region has 13 residues. Germline-derived CDR1 and CDR2 are LNHDA and SQIVND (reference sequence). For the CDR3, the DNA is TGTGCCACCGTTGACAGGGACTATCAGCCCCAGCATTTT. Translation: CATVDRDYQPQHF.

V usage is TRBV7-2 and J usage is TRBJ2-7; 7 bases align to TRBD1. The junction had 12 bases not matched to a gene; V was cut back by 5 bases and J by 2 bases. The CDR3 extends over 16 amino acids. CDR1 SGHTA and CDR2 FQGNSA come from the germline V gene. CDR3 protein: CASSPIGTVVTYEQYF. The CDR3 DNA follows: TGTGCCAGCAGCCCAATCGGGACAGTCGTAACCTACGAGCAGTACTTC.

V usage is TRBV7-9 and J usage is TRBJ2-7, with TRBD2 identical over 14 bases. CDR1 is SEHNR and CDR2 is FQNEAQ in the germline V gene (reference sequence). The ends lost 5 bases at V and 6 bases at J; junction bases unmatched: 9. The CDR3 contains 16 residues. CDR3 sequence (DNA): TGTGCCAGCAGCCGGAGCCAGGGACTAGCGGGGGCCGAGCAGTACTTC. It codes for CASSRSQGLAGAEQYF.

V gene TRBV12-3 or TRBV12-4 combines with J gene TRBJ1-1, with D tentatively TRBD1 (5 bases). CDR3 length: 12 residues. V lost 1 base and J lost 11, with 11 bases in between. The CDR3 region has the DNA TGTGCCAGCAGTTTAGGGGGCCCAAAGGCTTTCTTT. Residues: CASSLGGPKAFF.

The rearrangement uses TRBV25-1 and TRBJ1-1, with 9 bases identical to TRBD1. The CDR3 covers 13 residues. Germline V lookup: CDR1 MGHDK, CDR2 SYGVNS. V was pared by 6 bases and J by 5 bases, with 4 bases of the junction left unmatched. The DNA for the CDR3 is TGTGCCAGCAGGACTGGGACAGGGACTGAAGCTTTCTTT. Translating it yields CASRTGTGTEAFF.

The genes are TRBV5-1 and TRBJ1-4; D gene unclear. This CDR3 spans 15 amino acids. Germline CDR1 SGHRS, CDR2 YFSETQ. V was cut by 0 bases and J by 3 bases, with 9 bases left in between. DNA for the CDR3: TGCGCCAGCAGCTTGGGCGGGCGGGCTAATGAAAAACTGTTTTTT. It encodes CASSLGGRANEKLFF.

The chain joins TRBV15 to TRBJ2-7; possibly TRBD1 for D (5 bases). CDR3 size: 15 residues. The germline CDR1 and CDR2 sequences are LNHNV and YYDKDF (reference sequence). V lost 1 base to trimming and J lost 4 bases, with 14 bases between them. CDR3 sequence: CATSRGGQGKYEQYV. In DNA, the CDR3 is TGTGCCACCAGCAGAGGCGGACAAGGGAAATACGAGCAGTACGTC.

This chain uses TRBV7-2 with TRBJ1-1; the D is unclear. Germline CDR1 reads SGHTA; CDR2 reads FQGNSA. The CDR3 covers 15 residues. The ends were cut back, 1 base at V and 1 base at J, with 10 bases in the middle. CDR3 in DNA: TGTGCCAGCAGCTTAGTGACCCGGGGGAACACTGAAGCTTTCTTT. This sequence encodes CASSLVTRGNTEAFF.

The genes are TRBV11-3 and TRBJ1-1; D unresolved. Germline-derived CDR1 and CDR2 are SGHNT and YENEEA. The V end was cut by 1 base, the J end by 9 bases, with 9 bases between. The CDR3 is made up of 12 amino acids. The chain's CDR3 is CASSLAQSQAFF. The CDR3 nucleotides read TGTGCCAGCAGCTTAGCACAGTCCCAAGCTTTCTTT.